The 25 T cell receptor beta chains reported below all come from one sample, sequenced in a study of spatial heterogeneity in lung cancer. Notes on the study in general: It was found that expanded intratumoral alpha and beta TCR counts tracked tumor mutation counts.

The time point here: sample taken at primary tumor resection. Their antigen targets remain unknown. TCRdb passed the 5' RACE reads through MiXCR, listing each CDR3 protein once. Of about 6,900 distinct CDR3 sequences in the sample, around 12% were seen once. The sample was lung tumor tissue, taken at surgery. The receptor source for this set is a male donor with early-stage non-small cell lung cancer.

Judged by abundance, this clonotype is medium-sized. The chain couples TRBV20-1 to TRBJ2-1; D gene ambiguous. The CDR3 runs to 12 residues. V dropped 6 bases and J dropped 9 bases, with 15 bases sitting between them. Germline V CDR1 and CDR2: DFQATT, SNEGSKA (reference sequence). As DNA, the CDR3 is TGCAGTGCCTCGCGATTGAAGCCTGAGCAGTTCTTC. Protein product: CSASRLKPEQFF.

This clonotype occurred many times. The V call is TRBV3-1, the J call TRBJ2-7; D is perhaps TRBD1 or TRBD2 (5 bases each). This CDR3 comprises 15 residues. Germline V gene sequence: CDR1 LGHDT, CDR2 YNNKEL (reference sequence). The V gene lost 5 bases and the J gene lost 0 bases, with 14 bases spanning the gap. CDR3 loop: CASSGGGGFSYEQYF. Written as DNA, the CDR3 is TGTGCCAGCAGCGGGGGTGGCGGCTTCTCCTACGAGCAGTACTTC.

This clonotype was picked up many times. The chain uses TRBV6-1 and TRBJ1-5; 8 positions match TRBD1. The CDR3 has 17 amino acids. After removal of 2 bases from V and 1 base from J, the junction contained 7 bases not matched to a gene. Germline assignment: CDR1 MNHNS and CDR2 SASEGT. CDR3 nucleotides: TGTGCCAGCAGTGAATGGGCTCGACAGGGGAGCAATCAGCCCCAGCATTTT. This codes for CASSEWARQGSNQPQHF.

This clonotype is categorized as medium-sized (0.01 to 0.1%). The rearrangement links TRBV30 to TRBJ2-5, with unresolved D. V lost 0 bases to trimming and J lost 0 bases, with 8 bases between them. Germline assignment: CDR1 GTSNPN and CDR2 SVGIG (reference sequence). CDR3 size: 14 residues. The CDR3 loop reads CAWSVGHDQETQYF. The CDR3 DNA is TGTGCCTGGAGTGTAGGCCACGACCAAGAGACCCAGTACTTC.

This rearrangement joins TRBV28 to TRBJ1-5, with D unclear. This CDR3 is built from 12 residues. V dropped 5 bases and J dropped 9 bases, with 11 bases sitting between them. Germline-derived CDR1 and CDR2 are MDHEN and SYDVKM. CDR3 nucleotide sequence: TGTGCCAGCAGTCCCCCCCGTGGGCCCCAGCATTTT. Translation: CASSPPRGPQHF.

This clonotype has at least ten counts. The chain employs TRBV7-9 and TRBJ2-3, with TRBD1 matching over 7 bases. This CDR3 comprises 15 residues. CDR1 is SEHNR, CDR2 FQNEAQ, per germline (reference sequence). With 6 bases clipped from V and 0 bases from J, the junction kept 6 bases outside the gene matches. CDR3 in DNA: TGTGCCAGCAGTCCACCGGGACAGAGCACAGATACGCAGTATTTT. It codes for CASSPPGQSTDTQYF.

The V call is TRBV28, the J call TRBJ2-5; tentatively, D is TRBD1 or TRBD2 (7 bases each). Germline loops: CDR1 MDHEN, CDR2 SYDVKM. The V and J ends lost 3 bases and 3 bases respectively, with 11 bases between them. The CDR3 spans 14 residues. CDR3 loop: CASSFGGTEETQYF. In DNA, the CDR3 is TGTGCCAGCAGTTTCGGGGGGACAGAAGAGACCCAGTACTTC.

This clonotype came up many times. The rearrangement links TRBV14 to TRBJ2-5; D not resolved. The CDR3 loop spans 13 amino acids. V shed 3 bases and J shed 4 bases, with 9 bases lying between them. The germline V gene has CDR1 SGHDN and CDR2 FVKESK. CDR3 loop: CASSHRPRETQYF. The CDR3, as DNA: TGTGCCAGCAGCCACCGGCCCCGAGAGACCCAGTACTTC.

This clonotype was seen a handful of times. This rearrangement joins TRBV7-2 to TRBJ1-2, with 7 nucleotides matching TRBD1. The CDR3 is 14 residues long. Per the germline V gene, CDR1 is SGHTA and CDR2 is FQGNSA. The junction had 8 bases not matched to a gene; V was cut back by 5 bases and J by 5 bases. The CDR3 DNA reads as TGTGCCAGCAGCCCAGACAGGGTAGGATATGGCTACACCTTC. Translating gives CASSPDRVGYGYTF. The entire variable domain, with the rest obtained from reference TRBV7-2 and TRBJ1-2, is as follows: GAGVSQSPSNKVTEKGKDVELRCDPISGHTALYWYRQSLGQGLEFLIYFQGNSAPDKSGLPSDRFSAERTGGSVSTLTIQRTQQEDSAVYLCASSPDRVGYGYTFGSGTRLTVV.

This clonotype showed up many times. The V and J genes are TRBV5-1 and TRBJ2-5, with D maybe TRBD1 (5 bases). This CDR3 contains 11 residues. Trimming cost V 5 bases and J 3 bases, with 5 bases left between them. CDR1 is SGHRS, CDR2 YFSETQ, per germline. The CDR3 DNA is TGCGCCAGCAGACAGGAAGAGACCCAGTACTTC. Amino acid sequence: CASRQEETQYF.

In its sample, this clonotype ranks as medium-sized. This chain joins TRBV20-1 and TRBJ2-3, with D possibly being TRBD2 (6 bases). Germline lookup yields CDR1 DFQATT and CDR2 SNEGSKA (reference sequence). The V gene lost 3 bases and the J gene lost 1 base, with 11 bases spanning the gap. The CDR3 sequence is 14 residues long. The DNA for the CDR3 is TGCAGTGCTAGCGGGAGTTTTGGCACAGATACGCAGTATTTT. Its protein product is CSASGSFGTDTQYF.

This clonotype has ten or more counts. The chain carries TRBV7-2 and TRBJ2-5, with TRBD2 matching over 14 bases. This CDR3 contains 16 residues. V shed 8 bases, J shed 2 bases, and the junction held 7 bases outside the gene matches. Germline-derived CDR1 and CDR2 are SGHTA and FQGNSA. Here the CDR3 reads CASASGLAGGQETQYF. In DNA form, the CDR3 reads TGTGCCAGCGCCAGCGGACTAGCGGGAGGACAAGAGACCCAGTACTTC.

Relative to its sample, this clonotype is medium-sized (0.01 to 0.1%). CDR3 loop: CSARDPLSGSLGNEQFF. In DNA form, the CDR3 reads TGCAGTGCTAGAGATCCGCTTAGCGGGAGCTTAGGGAATGAGCAGTTCTTC. The chain carries TRBV20-1 and TRBJ2-1; 9 positions agree with TRBD2. CDR3 length: 17 amino acids. Trimming cost V 0 bases and J 7 bases; bases outside gene matches: 13. CDR1 and CDR2 (germline): DFQATT, SNEGSKA (reference sequence).

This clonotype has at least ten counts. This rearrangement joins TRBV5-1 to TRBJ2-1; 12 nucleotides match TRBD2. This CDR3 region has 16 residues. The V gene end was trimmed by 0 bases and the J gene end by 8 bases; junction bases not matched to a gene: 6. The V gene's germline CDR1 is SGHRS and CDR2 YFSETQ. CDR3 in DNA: TGCGCCAGCAGCTTGGCCGGGACTAGCGGGCTTGATGAGCAGTTCTTC. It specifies CASSLAGTSGLDEQFF.

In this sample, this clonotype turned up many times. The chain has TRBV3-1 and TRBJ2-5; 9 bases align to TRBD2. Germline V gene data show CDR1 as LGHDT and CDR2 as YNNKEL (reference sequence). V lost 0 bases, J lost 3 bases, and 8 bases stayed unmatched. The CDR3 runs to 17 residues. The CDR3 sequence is CASSQDLAGTSKETQYF. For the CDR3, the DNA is TGTGCCAGCAGCCAAGACCTCGCCGGGACTAGCAAAGAGACCCAGTACTTC.

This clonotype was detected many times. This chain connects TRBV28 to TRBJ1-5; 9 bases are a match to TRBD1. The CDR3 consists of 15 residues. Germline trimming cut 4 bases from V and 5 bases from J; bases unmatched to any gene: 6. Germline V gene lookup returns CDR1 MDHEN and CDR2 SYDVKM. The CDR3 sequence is CASSSTGTGYQPQHF. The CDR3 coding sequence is TGTGCCAGCAGTTCCACCGGGACAGGGTATCAGCCCCAGCATTTT.

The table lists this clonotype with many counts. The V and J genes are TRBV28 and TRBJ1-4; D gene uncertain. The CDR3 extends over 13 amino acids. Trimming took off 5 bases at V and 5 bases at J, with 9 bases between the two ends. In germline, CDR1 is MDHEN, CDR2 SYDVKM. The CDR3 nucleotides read TGTGCCAGCAGTACAGTACTAAATGAAAAACTGTTTTTT. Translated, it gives CASSTVLNEKLFF.

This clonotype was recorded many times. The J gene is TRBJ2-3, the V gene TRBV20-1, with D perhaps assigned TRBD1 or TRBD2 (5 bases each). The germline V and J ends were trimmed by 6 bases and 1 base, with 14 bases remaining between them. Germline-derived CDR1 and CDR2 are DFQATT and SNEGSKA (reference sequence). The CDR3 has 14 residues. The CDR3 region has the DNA TGCAGTGCCAGACGGGACGGGGGCACAGATACGCAGTATTTT. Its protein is CSARRDGGTDTQYF.

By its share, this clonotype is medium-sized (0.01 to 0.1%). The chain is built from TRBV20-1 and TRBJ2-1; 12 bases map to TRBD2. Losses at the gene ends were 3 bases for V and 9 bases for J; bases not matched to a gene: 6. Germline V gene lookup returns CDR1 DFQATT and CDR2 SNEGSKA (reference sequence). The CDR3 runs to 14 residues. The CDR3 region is CSASTTSGRREQFF. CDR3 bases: TGCAGTGCTAGTACGACTAGCGGGAGACGTGAGCAGTTCTTC.

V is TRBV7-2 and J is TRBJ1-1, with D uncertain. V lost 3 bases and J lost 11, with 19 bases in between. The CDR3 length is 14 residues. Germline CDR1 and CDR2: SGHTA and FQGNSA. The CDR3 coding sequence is TGTGCCAGCAGCTTGCAGCTTGGGGTTTCGGAGGCTTTCTTT. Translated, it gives CASSLQLGVSEAFF. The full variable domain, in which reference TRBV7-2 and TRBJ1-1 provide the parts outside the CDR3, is GAGVSQSPSNKVTEKGKDVELRCDPISGHTALYWYRQSLGQGLEFLIYFQGNSAPDKSGLPSDRFSAERTGGSVSTLTIQRTQQEDSAVYLCASSLQLGVSEAFFGQGTRLTVV.

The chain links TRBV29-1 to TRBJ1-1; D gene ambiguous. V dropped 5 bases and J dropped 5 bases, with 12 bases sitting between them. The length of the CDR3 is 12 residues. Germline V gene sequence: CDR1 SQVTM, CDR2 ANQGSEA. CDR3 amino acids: CSVLGSRTEAFF. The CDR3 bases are TGCAGCGTTCTCGGCTCTAGGACTGAAGCTTTCTTT.

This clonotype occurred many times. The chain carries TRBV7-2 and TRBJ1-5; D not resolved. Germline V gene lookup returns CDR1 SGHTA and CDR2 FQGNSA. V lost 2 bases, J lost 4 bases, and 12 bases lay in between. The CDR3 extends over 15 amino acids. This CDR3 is CASSLLATANQPQHF. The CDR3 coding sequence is TGTGCCAGCAGCTTACTTGCTACGGCGAATCAGCCCCAGCATTTT.

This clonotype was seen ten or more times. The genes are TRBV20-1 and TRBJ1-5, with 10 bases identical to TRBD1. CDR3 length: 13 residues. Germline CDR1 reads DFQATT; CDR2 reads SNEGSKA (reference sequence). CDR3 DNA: TGCAGCGCAGGGGACAGGGGAGGCCAGCCCCAGCATTTT. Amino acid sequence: CSAGDRGGQPQHF.

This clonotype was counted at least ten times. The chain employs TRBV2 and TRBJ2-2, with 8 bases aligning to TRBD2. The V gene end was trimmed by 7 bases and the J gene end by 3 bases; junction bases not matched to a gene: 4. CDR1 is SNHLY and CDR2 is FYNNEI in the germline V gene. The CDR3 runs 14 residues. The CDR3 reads CASKTGGDTGELFF. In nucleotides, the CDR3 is TGTGCCAGCAAGACGGGAGGGGACACCGGGGAGCTGTTTTTT.

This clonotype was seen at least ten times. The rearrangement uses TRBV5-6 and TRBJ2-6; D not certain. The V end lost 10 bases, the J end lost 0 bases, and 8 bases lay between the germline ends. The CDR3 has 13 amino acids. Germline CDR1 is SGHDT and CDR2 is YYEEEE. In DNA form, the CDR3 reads TGTGCCTTCCAGAGCTCTGGGGCCAACGTCCTGACTTTC. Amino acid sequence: CAFQSSGANVLTF. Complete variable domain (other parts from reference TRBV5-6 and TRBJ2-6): DAGVTQSPTHLIKTRGQQVTLRCSPKSGHDTVSWYQQALGQGPQFIFQYYEEEERQRGNFPDRFSGHQFPNYSSELNVNALLLGDSALYLCAFQSSGANVLTFGAGSRLTVL.